These T cell receptor beta chains were read from a single sample in a study of blood T cell repertoires in COVID-19. The protocol was immunoSEQ multiplex PCR, while the TCRdb copy is restricted to in-frame clones and leaves out a portion. The sample carries tens of thousands of clones, nearly 90% recorded once. The sequencing input was peripheral blood. These receptors were collected from a man aged 60-69 years with COVID-19, enrolled during active disease. CDR3s include the opening cysteine and the closing phenylalanine or tryptophan. The D gene is left open where the match is weak. The size of a clone is reported for some rows only, either as once, few or many, or as a class for expanded clones.

v_call	d_call	j_call	clone_size	cdr3_nt	cdr3_aa
TRBV6-1	TRBD2	TRBJ2-3	-	TGTGCCAGCAGTGAAATAGTAGCGGGAGGGCCAGATACGCAGTATTTT	CASSEIVAGGPDTQYF
TRBV19	-	TRBJ2-2	-	TGTGCCAGTAGCTACTCCGGGGAGCTGTTTTTT	CASSYSGELFF
TRBV29-1	-	TRBJ2-3	-	TGCAGCGCCCCCCCCTCGACGGGAGACCCGTATACGCAGTATTTT	CSAPPSTGDPYTQYF
TRBV9	-	TRBJ1-6	once	TGTGCCAGCAGCGTAGACCAGGGCCCTTCACCCCTCCACTTT	CASSVDQGPSPLHF
TRBV2	-	TRBJ2-7	-	TGTGCCAGCAGTGGTGGAGGCGGTGGCTCCTACGAGCAGTACTTC	CASSGGGGGSYEQYF
TRBV5-1	TRBD2	TRBJ2-5	-	TGCGCCAGCAGCTTGACCCTAGCGGGAGGGCCGGGGGAGACCCAGTACTTC	CASSLTLAGGPGETQYF
TRBV16	TRBD2	TRBJ2-3	-	TGTGCCAGCAAGAAGTCAACTAGCGGGAGTACAGATACGCAGTATTTT	CASKKSTSGSTDTQYF
TRBV27	TRBD1	TRBJ1-5	once	TGTGCCAGCAGTTTCCCAGGGACAGGGCTTTGGAATCAGCCCCAGCATTTT	CASSFPGTGLWNQPQHF
TRBV5-5	-	TRBJ1-5	-	TGTGCCAGCAGCTTGAGGTCAGGGGAGGGGACCCAGCATTTT	CASSLRSGEGTQHF
TRBV3-1/TRBV3-2	TRBD1	TRBJ1-1	-	TGTGCCAGCAGCCCAAGACAGGGATCGAACACTGAAGCTTTCTTT	CASSPRQGSNTEAFF
TRBV4-1	-	TRBJ1-4	-	TGCGCCAGCAGCCAAGATCGGAGGTCCTCAACTAATGAAAAACTGTTTTTT	CASSQDRRSSTNEKLFF
TRBV5-6	TRBD1	TRBJ1-3	-	TGTGCCAGCAGCTTGTTGACAGGGGTGGAAAACACCATATATTTT	CASSLLTGVENTIYF
TRBV15	TRBD1	TRBJ1-4	-	TGTGCCACCAGCAGTGACAGGGGCCACTCTAATGAAAAACTGTTTTTT	CATSSDRGHSNEKLFF
TRBV9	-	TRBJ2-1	-	TGTGCCAGCAGCGTAGTGGCCCCAGGTGAGCAGTTCTTC	CASSVVAPGEQFF
TRBV27	TRBD2	TRBJ2-2	-	TGTGCCAGCAGACCGGGACTAGCGGGAACCGGGGAGCTGTTTTTT	CASRPGLAGTGELFF
TRBV18	-	TRBJ1-2	-	TGTGCCAGCTCACCTTCCGACGGGGGATACATTAACTATGGCTACACCTTC	CASSPSDGGYINYGYTF
TRBV5-1	TRBD2	TRBJ2-3	-	TGCGCCAGCAGCCCGTTAGCGGGAGGGCCCGCAGATACGCAGTATTTT	CASSPLAGGPADTQYF
TRBV28	-	TRBJ2-2	-	TGTGCCAGCAGCCTAGGCACCGGGGAGCTGTTTTTT	CASSLGTGELFF
TRBV5-1	-	TRBJ2-3	-	TGCGCCAGTAATCCCTCGGGGGTTAGCACAGATACGCAGTATTTT	CASNPSGVSTDTQYF
TRBV2	-	TRBJ2-5	-	TGTGCCAGCAGTGAGCCGGGACTTAGAGAGACCCAGTACTTC	CASSEPGLRETQYF
TRBV6-2/TRBV6-3	TRBD2	TRBJ2-1	once	TGTGCCAGCAGTTCGGCCGCGGCTAGCGGGAGCAATGAGCAGTTCTTC	CASSSAAASGSNEQFF
TRBV5-4	-	TRBJ1-5	-	TGTGCCAGCAGCCAGGTCCAGGGAAGCAATCAGCCCCAGCATTTT	CASSQVQGSNQPQHF
TRBV3-1/TRBV3-2	TRBD2	TRBJ2-7	-	TGTGCCAGCAGCCAGCCTAGCGGGATTTCCGAGCAGTACTTC	CASSQPSGISEQYF
TRBV28	TRBD2	TRBJ2-7	-	TGTGCCAGCAGTCCCCAGCTAGCGGGAGGATACGAGCAGTACTTC	CASSPQLAGGYEQYF
TRBV2	TRBD1	TRBJ2-7	-	TGTGCCAAACAACGACAGGGGACAGGGCAGTACTTC	CAKQRQGTGQYF
TRBV18	TRBD1	TRBJ1-2	-	TGTGCCAGCTCACCAGGACAGGGGCATGGCTATGGCTACACCTTC	CASSPGQGHGYGYTF
TRBV4-1	-	TRBJ1-1	-	TGCGCCAGCAGCCCCGGACAGATGAACACTGAAGCTTTCTTT	CASSPGQMNTEAFF
TRBV5-4	-	TRBJ2-1	once	TGTGCCAGCAGCTCTGGACTAACACCCTACAATGAGCAGTTCTTC	CASSSGLTPYNEQFF
TRBV3-1/TRBV3-2	TRBD2	TRBJ2-7	few	TGTGCCAGCAGCCTAGGGACTACCGAGCAGTACTTC	CASSLGTTEQYF
TRBV27	-	TRBJ1-5	-	TGTGCCAGCAGTTTTATGAGCAATCAGCCCCAGCATTTT	CASSFMSNQPQHF
TRBV4-1	TRBD1	TRBJ1-6	-	TGCGCCAGCAGCCAAGACCAACAGGGGATCTCACCCCTCCACTTT	CASSQDQQGISPLHF
TRBV29-1	-	TRBJ1-2	-	TGCAGCGTCGAAGGGGAGGAGGGCTACACCTTC	CSVEGEEGYTF
TRBV29-1	-	TRBJ1-1	-	TGCAGCGTCGGGGAATCTCTTGGTGAAGCTTTCTTT	CSVGESLGEAFF
TRBV5-1	TRBD1	TRBJ1-4	-	TGCGCCAGCAGCTTGGCCGGGACAGGGGCTGAAAAACTGTTTTTT	CASSLAGTGAEKLFF
TRBV3-1/TRBV3-2	-	TRBJ1-1	-	TGTGCCAGCAGTCCAACGGGGGTGAACACTGAAGCTTTCTTT	CASSPTGVNTEAFF
TRBV28	-	TRBJ1-1	-	TGTGCCAGCAGCCTTACAGGGATGAACACTGAAGCTTTCTTT	CASSLTGMNTEAFF
TRBV15	-	TRBJ1-1	-	TGTGCCACCAGCAGAGACCAATCCAGGGTGACTGAAGCTTTCTTT	CATSRDQSRVTEAFF
TRBV9	-	TRBJ2-1	-	TGTGCCAGCAGCCCTCACCAGGGCTCCTACAATGAGCAGTTCTTC	CASSPHQGSYNEQFF
TRBV7-8	TRBD1	TRBJ1-5	-	TGTGCCAGCAGCCCGGACAGGGCAAATCAGCCCCAGCATTTT	CASSPDRANQPQHF
TRBV7-6	-	TRBJ1-2	-	TGTGCCAGCAGCAGGGAGAGCGGAATTAACTATGGCTACACCTTC	CASSRESGINYGYTF
TRBV6-5	-	TRBJ2-7	-	TGTGCCAGCTCCACAGGGGGGGCCTACGAGCAGTACTTC	CASSTGGAYEQYF
TRBV2	-	TRBJ2-1	-	TGTGCCAGCACTGGGACACAAAGAAACTACAATGAGCAGTTCTTC	CASTGTQRNYNEQFF
TRBV10-1	TRBD1	TRBJ1-5	-	TGCGCCAGCAGTGGACAGGGGGCGGGTCAGCCCCAGCATTTT	CASSGQGAGQPQHF
TRBV30	-	TRBJ1-5	-	TGTGCCTGGTCCCCAGATAGCAATCAGCCCCAGCATTTT	CAWSPDSNQPQHF
TRBV6-5	TRBD1	TRBJ1-2	-	TGTGCCAGCAGCTCCAACACCCGGGACAGCTATGGCTACACCTTC	CASSSNTRDSYGYTF
TRBV5-8	TRBD2	TRBJ2-5	-	TGTGCCAGCAGCTTCTCGGGGGCGGGAGGGGAGACCCAGTACTTC	CASSFSGAGGETQYF
TRBV18	-	TRBJ2-2	-	TGTGCCAGCTCACCAGCGGAGACCGGGGAGCTGTTTTTT	CASSPAETGELFF
TRBV19	-	TRBJ2-3	few	TGTGCCAGTAGTATACTTTTTTCAGATACGCAGTATTTT	CASSILFSDTQYF
TRBV30	-	TRBJ1-1	-	TGTGCCTGGAGTGTATCAGGGCCCGAAGCTTTCTTT	CAWSVSGPEAFF
TRBV9	-	TRBJ2-1	-	TGTGCCAGCAGCGTAGCCGGACTCCCGAACAATGAGCAGTTCTTC	CASSVAGLPNNEQFF